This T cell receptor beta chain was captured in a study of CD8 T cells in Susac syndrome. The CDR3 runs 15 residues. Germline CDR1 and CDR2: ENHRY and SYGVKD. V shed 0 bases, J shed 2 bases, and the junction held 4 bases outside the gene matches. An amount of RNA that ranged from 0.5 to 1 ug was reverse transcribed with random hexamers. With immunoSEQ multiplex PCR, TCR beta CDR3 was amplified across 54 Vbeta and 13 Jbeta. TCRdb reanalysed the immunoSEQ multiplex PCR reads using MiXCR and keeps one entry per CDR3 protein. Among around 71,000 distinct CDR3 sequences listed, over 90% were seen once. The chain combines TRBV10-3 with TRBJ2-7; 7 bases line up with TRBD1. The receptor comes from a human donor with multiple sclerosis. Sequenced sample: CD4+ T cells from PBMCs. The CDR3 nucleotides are TGTGCCATCAGTGAGTCTAGAGACAGGGCCTACGAGCAGTACTTC. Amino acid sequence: CAISESRDRAYEQYF.